This passage covers 9 T cell receptor beta chains from one sample sequenced in a study of beta chain features in type 1 diabetes. General study findings and limits: Among patients with Type 1 diabetes, TCRB CDR3s were moderately but significantly shorter in every one of the four CD4+ subsets.

No antigens are known for them. What was sequenced were expressed TCRB transcripts, since all of the isolated RNA had been reverse transcribed. This table comes from immunoSEQ multiplex PCR, and its TCRdb copy is limited to in-frame clones, with some not included. The data contain about 340,000 clones, roughly 13% of them singletons. The sequenced material came from naive CD4+ T cells from blood. The receptor source for this set is a woman younger than 30 with type 1 diabetes.

This chain uses TRBV6-5 with TRBJ2-1, with D possibly being TRBD2 (7 bases). Germline V CDR1 and CDR2: MNHEY, SVGAGI. Trimming took 7 bases from V and 3 from J, leaving 16 bases between them. CDR3 size: 15 residues. The CDR3: CASNNGGGFYNEQFF. The CDR3 region has the DNA TGTGCCAGCAACAATGGCGGGGGCTTCTACAATGAGCAGTTCTTC.

This clone appeared a few times. The chain is built from TRBV6-6 and TRBJ1-1; no firm D call. Trimming took off 6 bases at V and 4 bases at J, with 21 bases between the two ends. This CDR3 is 16 amino acids long. Germline lookup yields CDR1 MNHNY and CDR2 SVGAGI (reference sequence). Here the CDR3 reads CASRGGQLMTGTEAFF. The CDR3 nucleotides are TGTGCCAGCAGGGGCGGGCAGCTTATGACTGGCACTGAAGCTTTCTTT.

This clone was seen a handful of times. This chain connects TRBV2 to TRBJ2-7, with 8 bases identical to TRBD1. This CDR3 contains 14 residues. V shed 8 bases and J 5 bases; nucleotides not matched to a gene: 11. Per the germline V gene, CDR1 is SNHLY and CDR2 is FYNNEI. CDR3 DNA sequence: TGTGCCAGCCAGGGGGCTCCTCTTTCAGACGAGCAGTACGTC. Protein sequence: CASQGAPLSDEQYV.

V gene TRBV30 combines with J gene TRBJ2-5; D is unresolved. The CDR3 extends over 15 amino acids. Germline V gene sequence: CDR1 GTSNPN, CDR2 SVGIG (reference sequence). Trimming pared 0 bases from V and 4 bases from J, leaving 15 bases between. The CDR3 coding sequence is TGTGCCTGGAGTGTCTGGCAGCCGAGAGGAGAGACCCAGTACTTC. This encodes CAWSVWQPRGETQYF. The entire variable domain, with the rest obtained from reference TRBV30 and TRBJ2-5, is as follows: SQTIHQWPATLVQPVGSPLSLECTVEGTSNPNLYWYRQAAGRGLQLLFYSVGIGQISSEVPQNLSASRPQDRQFILSSKKLLLSDSGFYLCAWSVWQPRGETQYFGPGTRLLVL.

V gene TRBV7-2 combines with J gene TRBJ1-5; TRBD1 matches 8 bases. The CDR3 is 13 residues long. The V gene's germline CDR1 is SGHTA and CDR2 FQGNSA. The V and J ends lost 5 bases and 7 bases, in that order; junction bases with no gene match: 4. The chain's CDR3 is CASSPDRVQPQHF. Here the CDR3 DNA reads TGTGCCAGCAGCCCGGACAGGGTCCAGCCCCAGCATTTT. The full variable domain, its missing parts supplied by reference TRBV7-2 and TRBJ1-5, is GAGVSQSPSNKVTEKGKDVELRCDPISGHTALYWYRQSLGQGLEFLIYFQGNSAPDKSGLPSDRFSAERTGGSVSTLTIQRTQQEDSAVYLCASSPDRVQPQHFGDGTRLSIL.

The rearrangement uses TRBV28 and TRBJ2-1, with 7 bases that match TRBD1. Per the germline V gene, CDR1 is MDHEN and CDR2 is SYDVKM. J gave up 5 bases and V 3 bases, and 13 bases lay outside the gene matches. This CDR3 is built from 17 residues. CDR3 coding DNA: TGTGCCAGCAGTTTTTCTCACAGGGGCCGATCCAACAATGAGCAGTTCTTC. It codes for CASSFSHRGRSNNEQFF.

The V call is TRBV18, the J call TRBJ1-1; no definite D call. The CDR3 runs 15 residues. In germline, CDR1 is KGHSH, CDR2 LQKENI. The germline V and J ends were trimmed by 2 bases and 7 bases, with 17 bases remaining between them. Here the CDR3 DNA reads TGTGCCAGCTCACCATCGGGAGGAACAATCGTTGAAGCTTTCTTT. Its translation: CASSPSGGTIVEAFF.

This chain uses TRBV15 with TRBJ2-3, with 8 bases identical to TRBD2. The V gene end was trimmed by 5 bases and the J gene end by 7 bases; junction bases not matched to a gene: 20. Germline assignment: CDR1 LNHNV and CDR2 YYDKDF (reference sequence). This CDR3 is 18 amino acids long. The CDR3 here is CATSYRRVASGLDHTQYF. The CDR3 coding sequence is TGTGCCACCAGCTACAGGAGGGTGGCTAGCGGGTTGGACCATACGCAGTATTTT.

This rearrangement joins TRBV18 to TRBJ2-6, with TRBD2 identical over 7 bases. From germline, CDR1 is KGHSH and CDR2 LQKENI. This CDR3 contains 19 residues. The junction had 11 bases not matched to a gene; V was cut back by 3 bases and J by 0 bases. Here the CDR3 reads CASSPIAPGGVSGANVLTF. CDR3 DNA: TGTGCCAGCTCACCCATAGCGCCGGGGGGAGTCTCTGGGGCCAACGTCCTGACTTTC.